The present T cell receptor beta chain was sequenced within a study of blood T cell repertoires in COVID-19. Study summary: Acute and convalescent COVID-19 samples came from the United States, Italy and Spain. Sources were T cells, B-cell-depleted T cells, or PBMCs; the material itself was cDNA or gDNA.

The authors' processing: By means of reference gene primer amplification, nucleated cell counts were estimated. Clones were read by immunoSEQ multiplex PCR, and TCRdb kept only the in-frame ones, dropping some. V and J calls and clone size are copied from that table; D and trimming were computed from the DNA. The table records roughly 41,000 clones, roughly 85% of them present only once. The CDR3 totals 15 residues. Germline values: CDR1 SEHNR, CDR2 FQNEAQ (reference sequence). The V segment lost 3 bases and the J segment 3 bases; nucleotides outside the gene matches: 5. The chain joins TRBV7-9 to TRBJ1-1; the match to TRBD1 covers 9 bases. Specimen: peripheral blood. The TCR sequence derives from a human donor in a cohort sampled during active COVID-19. The donor label of this sample is uncertain. This CDR3 reads CASSLGGQGYTEAFF. For the CDR3, the DNA is TGTGCCAGCAGCTTGGGGGGACAGGGATACACTGAAGCTTTCTTT.